The rows below give T cell receptor beta chains drawn from one sample of a study of blood T cell repertoires in COVID-19. The repertoire was sequenced with immunoSEQ multiplex PCR; TCRdb's copy has only in-frame clones and lacks some. The data show 80,000 or so clones, approximately 89% seen once. Sequencing was performed on peripheral blood. These receptors were obtained from a woman in her fifties or sixties with acute or convalescent COVID-19. Both conserved end residues are part of each CDR3. D genes are given only for firm matches. Not all rows give a size; the values are once, few, many and, for expanded clones, a class.

clone_size d_call j_call v_call cdr3_aa cdr3_nt
- TRBD1 TRBJ2-7 TRBV29-1 CSVEISGQGATYEQYF TGCAGCGTTGAAATATCGGGACAGGGGGCTACCTACGAGCAGTACTTC
- - TRBJ2-1 TRBV21-1 CASSKRTSVSSYNEQFF TGTGCCAGCAGCAAAAGGACTAGCGTTAGCTCCTACAATGAGCAGTTCTTC
- TRBD1 TRBJ2-7 TRBV14 CASSHGTGDEQYF TGTGCCAGCAGCCATGGGACAGGGGACGAGCAGTACTTC
- - TRBJ2-7 TRBV29-1 CSAYGYEQYF TGCAGCGCCTACGGGTACGAGCAGTACTTC
- - TRBJ2-1 TRBV15 CATSLRDNEQFF TGTGCCACCAGCCTCCGAGACAATGAGCAGTTCTTC
- - TRBJ1-2 TRBV10-1 CASSEGRGHYGYTF TGCGCCAGCAGTGAGGGCAGGGGCCACTATGGCTACACCTTC
- - TRBJ2-3 TRBV7-6 CASSSTGGDTQYF TGTGCCAGCAGCTCCACAGGAGGGGATACGCAGTATTTT
- TRBD1 TRBJ1-4 TRBV4-2 CASSQGAGQGATNEKLFF TGTGCCAGCAGCCAAGGGGCGGGACAGGGGGCAACTAATGAAAAACTGTTTTTT
- - TRBJ2-2 TRBV30 CAWSAYEGGAGELFF TGTGCCTGGAGTGCCTACGAGGGCGGAGCCGGGGAGCTGTTTTTT
- - TRBJ2-3 TRBV18 CASSPLSDTSTDTQYF TGTGCCAGCTCACCACTGTCCGACACTAGCACAGATACGCAGTATTTT
few TRBD1 TRBJ1-3 TRBV3-1/TRBV3-2 CASSHDRGSTGNTIYF TGTGCCAGCAGCCACGACAGGGGGAGCACTGGAAACACCATATATTTT
- TRBD2 TRBJ2-7 TRBV7-2 CASSSTSGFYEQYF TGTGCCAGCAGCTCGACTAGCGGGTTTTACGAGCAGTACTTC
- TRBD1 TRBJ1-5 TRBV7-8 CASSPPDRANQPQHF TGTGCCAGCAGCCCCCCGGACAGGGCCAATCAGCCCCAGCATTTT
- TRBD1 TRBJ2-4 TRBV4-2 CASSQGQGGRYIQYF TGTGCCAGCAGCCAAGGACAGGGGGGCCGATACATTCAGTACTTC
- - TRBJ2-1 TRBV12-3/TRBV12-4 CASSLKGSNEQFF TGTGCCAGCAGTTTAAAAGGGAGCAATGAGCAGTTCTTC
- TRBD1 TRBJ1-4 TRBV7-9 CASSFTRDSLNEKLFF TGTGCCAGCAGCTTCACCCGGGACAGCCTTAATGAAAAACTGTTTTTT
- TRBD1 TRBJ1-4 TRBV29-1 CSVASGTGNEKLFF TGCAGCGTGGCATCCGGGACAGGGAATGAAAAACTGTTTTTT
- TRBD2 TRBJ2-5 TRBV7-9 CASSPGLAQETQYF TGTGCCAGCAGCCCCGGACTAGCTCAAGAGACCCAGTACTTC
- - TRBJ2-7 TRBV5-4 CASSLPGKVTYEQYF TGTGCCAGCAGCTTGCCAGGGAAGGTAACTTACGAGCAGTACTTC
- TRBD1 TRBJ1-6 TRBV7-2 CASSLERTGAGSPLHF TGTGCCAGCAGCTTGGAAAGGACAGGGGCAGGTTCACCCCTCCACTTT
- - TRBJ2-7 TRBV7-3 CASSQRRTYEQYF TGTGCCAGCAGCCAAAGGAGGACCTACGAGCAGTACTTC
once TRBD1 TRBJ1-1 TRBV28 CASRADREEAFF TGTGCCAGCAGAGCCGACAGGGAGGAAGCTTTCTTT
- - TRBJ1-1 TRBV6-5 CASSYSRLNTEAFF TGTGCCAGCAGTTACTCGAGGTTGAACACTGAAGCTTTCTTT
- TRBD2 TRBJ2-1 TRBV6-2/TRBV6-3 CASSYPTFTSGTPHVEQFF TGTGCCAGCAGTTACCCCACCTTTACTAGCGGGACCCCACATGTTGAGCAGTTCTTC
- TRBD1 TRBJ2-1 TRBV27 CASSLYFDRGSTYNEQFF TGTGCCAGCAGTTTATATTTTGACAGGGGGTCAACCTACAATGAGCAGTTCTTC
- - TRBJ2-1 TRBV12-3/TRBV12-4 CASSFLVAERQFF TGTGCCAGCAGTTTTCTAGTTGCCGAGCGGCAGTTCTTC
- TRBD1 TRBJ2-7 TRBV28 CASSPTGEVVIYEQYF TGTGCCAGCAGCCCGACAGGGGAGGTTGTCATCTACGAGCAGTACTTC
- TRBD1 TRBJ1-6 TRBV4-2 CASSQEGQGKGSPLHF TGTGCCAGCAGCCAAGAAGGACAGGGGAAGGGTTCACCCCTCCACTTT
few - TRBJ2-7 TRBV7-2 CASSSRQADSEQYF TGTGCCAGCAGCTCCCGTCAGGCTGATTCCGAGCAGTACTTC
- - TRBJ1-1 TRBV7-2 CASSTDRNTEAFF TGTGCCAGCAGTACGGACAGGAACACTGAAGCTTTCTTT
- TRBD2 TRBJ2-1 TRBV18 CASSPPGQLAGVYNEQFF TGTGCCAGCTCACCACCAGGACAGCTAGCGGGAGTCTACAATGAGCAGTTCTTC
- - TRBJ1-5 TRBV23-1 CASSQSWLRGNYSNQPQHF TGCGCCAGCAGTCAATCGTGGTTACGGGGAAATTATAGCAATCAGCCCCAGCATTTT
- TRBD2 TRBJ2-3 TRBV6-2/TRBV6-3 CASSLLAGGSSTQYF TGTGCCAGCAGTTTGTTAGCGGGGGGATCCAGTACGCAGTATTTT
- - TRBJ1-5 TRBV28 CASTGGNQPQHF TGTGCCAGCACAGGGGGCAATCAGCCCCAGCATTTT
- - TRBJ2-6 TRBV4-1 CASSEGAGGSGANVLTF TGCGCCAGCAGCGAAGGGGCAGGGGGGTCTGGGGCCAACGTCCTGACTTTC
- TRBD1 TRBJ1-4 TRBV5-1 CASSKTGDLSSNEKLFF TGCGCCAGCAGCAAAACAGGGGACCTATCGTCTAATGAAAAACTGTTTTTT
- TRBD2 TRBJ2-3 TRBV4-1 CASSQELAGGRSGTQYF TGCGCCAGCAGCCAAGAGCTAGCGGGGGGGCGGAGTGGTACGCAGTATTTT
- TRBD1 TRBJ2-1 TRBV29-1 CSVDRGHYNEQFF TGCAGCGTTGACAGGGGGCACTACAATGAGCAGTTCTTC
many - TRBJ2-7 TRBV27 CASSMTGTRNYEQYF TGTGCCAGCAGTATGACAGGAACTAGAAACTACGAGCAGTACTTC
- TRBD2 TRBJ2-3 TRBV7-2 CASRTSSGGADTQYF TGTGCCAGCAGGACGAGTAGCGGGGGGGCAGATACGCAGTATTTT
- - TRBJ2-5 TRBV24-1 CATSDKASHQETQYF TGTGCCACCAGTGATAAAGCGTCTCACCAAGAGACCCAGTACTTC
few - TRBJ1-2 TRBV6-2/TRBV6-3 CASSYSAGINYGYTF TGTGCCAGCAGTTACTCGGCAGGGATTAACTATGGCTACACCTTC
- - TRBJ1-1 TRBV27 CASSSPGQNTEAFF TGTGCCAGCAGTTCACCGGGACAGAACACTGAAGCTTTCTTT
- TRBD2 TRBJ2-7 TRBV20-1 CSASLLAGDYEQYF TGCAGTGCTAGTTTGCTAGCGGGGGACTACGAGCAGTACTTC
- TRBD2 TRBJ2-1 TRBV10-3 CAISEWLAGNEQFF TGTGCCATCAGTGAATGGCTAGCGGGTAACGAGCAGTTCTTC
- - TRBJ1-2 TRBV28 CASSPSGSHRFSYGYTF TGTGCCAGCAGTCCCAGCGGGTCTCATCGATTTTCCTATGGCTACACCTTC
- TRBD1 TRBJ2-6 TRBV30 CAWSTQGAGANVLTF TGTGCCTGGAGTACGCAGGGGGCTGGGGCCAACGTCCTGACTTTC
- - TRBJ2-6 TRBV10-3 CAISESIGGNSGANVLTF TGTGCCATCAGTGAGTCGATCGGCGGAAACTCTGGGGCCAACGTCCTGACTTTC
- - TRBJ1-1 TRBV29-1 CSVAGVRATEAFF TGCAGCGTTGCAGGGGTGCGGGCCACTGAAGCTTTCTTT
- TRBD1 TRBJ2-7 TRBV5-1 CASSWNDRGGEQYF TGCGCCAGCAGCTGGAATGACAGGGGTGGCGAGCAGTACTTC
- TRBD2 TRBJ2-1 TRBV4-2 CASSQIGLDNNEQFF TGTGCCAGCAGCCAGATAGGACTAGATAACAATGAGCAGTTCTTC